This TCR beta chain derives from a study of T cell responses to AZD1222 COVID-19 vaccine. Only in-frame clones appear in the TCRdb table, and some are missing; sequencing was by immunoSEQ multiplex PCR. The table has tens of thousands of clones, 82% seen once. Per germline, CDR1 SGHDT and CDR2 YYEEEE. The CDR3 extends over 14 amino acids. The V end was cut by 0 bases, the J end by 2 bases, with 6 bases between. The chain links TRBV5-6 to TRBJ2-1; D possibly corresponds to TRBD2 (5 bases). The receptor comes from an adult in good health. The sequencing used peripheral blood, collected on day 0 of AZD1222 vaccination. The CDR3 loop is CASSLGSAYNEQFF. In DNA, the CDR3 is TGTGCCAGCAGCTTGGGTAGCGCCTACAATGAGCAGTTCTTC. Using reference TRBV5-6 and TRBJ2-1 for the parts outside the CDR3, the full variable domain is DAGVTQSPTHLIKTRGQQVTLRCSPKSGHDTVSWYQQALGQGPQFIFQYYEEEERQRGNFPDRFSGHQFPNYSSELNVNALLLGDSALYLCASSLGSAYNEQFFGPGTRLTVL.